This TCR beta chain was identified during a study of shared clonotypes between healthy human individuals. Findings and caveats of the study: Lower generation probabilities were found for non-shared clonotypes than for those shared by all four donors. Among several donors, approximately 5% of naive CD4 clonotypes were found in common.

The CDR3 spans 14 residues. The V end lost 9 bases, the J end lost 6 bases, and 18 bases lay between the germline ends. Per the germline V gene, CDR1 is SGHRS and CDR2 is YFSETQ. The data were produced by immunoSEQ multiplex PCR, yet TCRdb's version contains in-frame clones alone and is incomplete. The sample gives some 2,000,000 clones, roughly 94% of which show up once; roughly 1% is in the top ten. Naive CD8 cells comprised CD45RO-negative, CCR7-positively selected cells, excluding terminally differentiated effector memory CD45RA+ cells. Worth noting for this clone: The antigen is undetermined.

The sequenced material came from naive CD8+ T cells sorted from blood. This sequence originates from a man aged 18-30 years in good health. The chain couples TRBV5-1 to TRBJ2-2; D perhaps matches TRBD1 (6 bases). The CDR3 DNA reads TGCGCCACCTGGGGGCAGGGAAACCCCGGGGAGCTGTTTTTT. This translates into CATWGQGNPGELFF.